This TCR beta chain comes out of a study of blood T cell repertoires in COVID-19. Here immunoSEQ multiplex PCR was the method, and the copy in TCRdb shows in-frame clones only, minus some. The sample has fewer than 200,000 clones, approximately 82% seen once. Germline CDR1 reads SGHVS; CDR2 reads FQNEAQ. The CDR3 sequence is 13 residues long. V dropped 4 bases and J dropped 3 bases, with 8 bases sitting between them. V usage is TRBV7-8 and J usage is TRBJ2-3; no firm D call. Sequencing was done on a sample of PBMCs or T cells enriched from blood (not recorded which). The receptor's source is a woman in her fifties or sixties in a cohort exposed to, infected with or recovered from COVID-19 (not recorded which). The CDR3 nucleotides read TGTGCCAGCAGCTCCTATATAACAGATACGCAGTATTTT. This gives the protein CASSSYITDTQYF.